The clone carrying this TCR beta chain was seen a few times. This sample is part of a study of blood T cell repertoires in COVID-19. This CDR3 region has 18 residues. With V trimmed by 3 bases and J by 2 bases, 15 bases remained unmatched. Germline V lookup: CDR1 SGHVS, CDR2 FQNEAQ. Sequenced by immunoSEQ multiplex PCR; TCRdb stores in-frame clones only, minus some. This table holds roughly 250,000 clones, around 84% found once. Resolution of symptoms, clearance, or two negative PCRs was present in recovered Cohort 3 donors. Sequencing was carried out using PBMCs or T cells enriched from blood (not recorded which). This clonotype originated in a woman in her fifties or sixties who had recovered from COVID-19. This chain uses TRBV7-8 with TRBJ2-7; 8 bases match TRBD2. Here the CDR3 DNA reads TGTGCCAGCAGCTTTTGGAGAATCATAGCGGGAAGACCCTACGAGCAGTACTTC. Translation gives CASSFWRIIAGRPYEQYF.